This T cell receptor beta chain appears in the sequencing data of a study of cytomegalovirus exposure and HLA in healthy donors. The CDR3 has 15 residues. CDR1 and CDR2 from the germline V gene are LNHDA and SQIVND (reference sequence). V shed 8 bases and J 4 bases; nucleotides not matched to a gene: 11. This PCR relied on a set of 60 Vbeta primers and 13 Jbeta primers. Profiling relied on immunoSEQ multiplex PCR, and the TCRdb table lists in-frame clones only, not all of them. The data contain around 180,000 clones, 77% of them singletons. General study findings and limits: According to reports, the classifier identified cytomegalovirus status with high specificity and sensitivity. In an earlier analysis, productive rearrangement rates for most beta V segments clustered near 87% or 30%. TCR beta chains numbering 164 were designated cytomegalovirus-associated. No immune exposure information besides CMV serostatus was available.

A note on this clone: The antigen remains undetermined.

The specimen was PBMCs. V is TRBV19 and J is TRBJ2-7, with 10 bases fitting TRBD2. The sequence came from a woman aged 25 to 39 in good health and CMV-seropositive. The CDR3 nucleotides are TGTGCCAGTGGTCCTAGCGGGAGCACCCCATACGAGCAGTACTTC. Its protein is CASGPSGSTPYEQYF.